A selection of T cell receptor beta chains follows, all from one sample in a study of blood T cell repertoires in COVID-19. The assay was immunoSEQ multiplex PCR, and TCRdb's table has in-frame clones only and misses some. This sample yields around 470,000 clones, of which 85% to 90% are seen a single time; 0.8% to 0.9% belongs to the top ten. Sequenced input: peripheral blood. The receptors here all came from a man younger than 35 with COVID-19, enrolled during active disease. Both conserved end residues are part of each CDR3. A D gene is named only where the DNA matches it firmly. Clone size is shown for a subset of rows, as once, few, many or a class of expanded clone.

TRBD2,TRBV6-6,-,TRBJ2-5,CASSSSGGGQETQYF,TGTGCCAGCAGTAGTAGCGGGGGGGGGCAAGAGACCCAGTACTTC
-,TRBV4-1,-,TRBJ2-1,CASSLRIGGAYNEQFF,TGCGCCAGCAGCCTCCGAATAGGGGGGGCCTACAATGAGCAGTTCTTC
TRBD2,TRBV29-1,-,TRBJ2-1,CSVRVRDYALKEQFF,TGCAGCGTTCGAGTCAGGGACTACGCTCTCAAGGAGCAGTTCTTC
TRBD1,TRBV18,once,TRBJ2-5,CASSRVEARTGALETQYF,TGTGCCAGCTCAAGAGTGGAGGCCAGGACAGGGGCTTTAGAGACCCAGTACTTC
TRBD2,TRBV11-3,-,TRBJ2-4,CASSKTSSGTLFQYF,TGTGCCAGCAGCAAAACCTCTAGCGGGACCCTCTTTCAGTACTTC
TRBD1,TRBV24-1,-,TRBJ1-5,CATSERDRGNQPQHF,TGTGCCACCAGTGAGAGGGACAGGGGTAATCAGCCCCAGCATTTT
TRBD2,TRBV11-2,-,TRBJ2-7,CASSLAGGINYEQYF,TGTGCCAGCAGCTTAGCGGGAGGAATAAACTACGAGCAGTACTTC
TRBD1,TRBV10-2,-,TRBJ1-5,CASSEQGYNQPQHF,TGCGCCAGCAGTGAACAGGGGTACAATCAGCCCCAGCATTTT
TRBD1,TRBV24-1,-,TRBJ1-4,CATSGDRGDEKLFF,TGTGCCACCAGTGGTGACAGGGGAGACGAAAAACTGTTTTTT
-,TRBV11-2,once,TRBJ2-1,CASSLVLPSYNEQFF,TGTGCCAGCAGCTTAGTTCTCCCCTCCTACAATGAGCAGTTCTTC
-,TRBV27,once,TRBJ2-1,CASSLSGGDYSVWDEQFF,TGTGCCAGCAGTTTATCAGGGGGGGACTATTCGGTTTGGGATGAGCAGTTCTTC
TRBD2,TRBV6-1,few,TRBJ2-2,CASSEPRRLASGELFF,TGTGCCAGCAGTGAACCACGGAGACTAGCCAGCGGGGAGCTGTTTTTT
TRBD2,TRBV5-1,once,TRBJ2-1,CASSLLAGPPADEQFF,TGCGCCAGCAGCTTGCTAGCGGGACCCCCCGCAGACGAGCAGTTCTTC
-,TRBV7-2,once,TRBJ2-2,CASSVQGAGELFF,TGTGCCAGCAGCGTACAGGGCGCCGGGGAGCTGTTTTTT
TRBD1,TRBV18,-,TRBJ1-1,CASSPRGTGVKNTEAFF,TGTGCCAGCTCACCTAGGGGGACAGGGGTCAAGAACACTGAAGCTTTCTTT
TRBD1,TRBV23-1,-,TRBJ2-7,CASSQSKGASYEQYF,TGCGCCAGCAGTCAATCTAAGGGGGCTTCCTACGAGCAGTACTTC
-,TRBV3-1/TRBV3-2,once,TRBJ1-5,CASSQDYGSNQPQHF,TGTGCCAGCAGCCAAGATTACGGGAGCAATCAGCCCCAGCATTTT
TRBD2,TRBV6-2/TRBV6-3,few,TRBJ2-7,CASSPLAGVYEQYF,TGTGCCAGCAGCCCACTAGCGGGGGTATACGAGCAGTACTTC
-,TRBV7-3,-,TRBJ2-1,CASSLGTHEQFF,TGTGCCAGCAGCTTAGGGACTCATGAGCAGTTCTTC
TRBD2,TRBV4-1,-,TRBJ2-7,CASSPGTSGSPTYEQYF,TGCGCCAGCAGCCCCGGGACTAGCGGGAGCCCTACCTACGAGCAGTACTTC
TRBD1,TRBV6-5,-,TRBJ1-6,CASSLGTVNNSPLHF,TGTGCCAGCAGTCTAGGGACAGTGAATAATTCACCCCTCCACTTT
-,TRBV2,-,TRBJ2-7,CASSSGTLGSYEQYF,TGTGCCAGCAGCTCCGGGACATTGGGCTCCTACGAGCAGTACTTC
TRBD2,TRBV29-1,-,TRBJ2-5,CSVRGGSPLETQYF,TGCAGCGTCCGCGGGGGTTCCCCTCTGGAGACCCAGTACTTC
-,TRBV30,-,TRBJ2-6,CAWSVAGYGANVLTF,TGTGCCTGGAGTGTAGCGGGCTATGGGGCCAACGTCCTGACTTTC
-,TRBV3-1/TRBV3-2,-,TRBJ1-4,CASSPAGRNEKLFF,TGTGCCAGCAGCCCGGCAGGGCGTAATGAAAAACTGTTTTTT
-,TRBV11-3,-,TRBJ2-1,CASSLDKTFDEQFF,TGTGCCAGCAGCTTAGACAAGACTTTCGATGAGCAGTTCTTC
TRBD2,TRBV28,few,TRBJ2-2,CASSLRGGTGELFF,TGTGCCAGCAGTTTGCGGGGGGGAACCGGGGAGCTGTTTTTT
TRBD1,TRBV5-1,-,TRBJ1-1,CASSTGTGWDTEAFF,TGCGCCAGCAGCACGGGGACAGGGTGGGATACTGAAGCTTTCTTT
-,TRBV19,once,TRBJ2-1,CASSTTGTASNEQFF,TGTGCCAGTAGTACGACCGGGACTGCCTCCAATGAGCAGTTCTTC
TRBD1,TRBV3-1/TRBV3-2,-,TRBJ2-3,CASSQPGQATDTQYF,TGTGCCAGCAGCCAACCGGGACAGGCCACAGATACGCAGTATTTT
-,TRBV18,once,TRBJ1-1,CASSQGFGTEAFF,TGTGCCAGCTCTCAGGGTTTTGGCACTGAAGCTTTCTTT
TRBD1,TRBV5-1,-,TRBJ2-1,CASSPDRAKNYNEQFF,TGCGCCAGCAGCCCAGACAGGGCCAAAAACTACAATGAGCAGTTCTTC
TRBD1,TRBV6-1,-,TRBJ1-2,CASSELGQGDYGYTF,TGTGCCAGCAGTGAACTTGGACAGGGGGATTATGGCTACACCTTC
-,TRBV19,-,TRBJ1-3,CASSTLAGGNTIYF,TGTGCCAGTAGTACCCTAGCTGGGGGAAACACCATATATTTT
TRBD1,TRBV7-2,-,TRBJ2-7,CASSIDRDRAYEQYF,TGTGCCAGCAGCATCGACAGGGATCGGGCCTACGAGCAGTACTTC
TRBD1,TRBV7-9,-,TRBJ2-2,CASSVGTGVTGELFF,TGTGCCAGCAGCGTCGGGACAGGGGTCACCGGGGAGCTGTTTTTT
-,TRBV28,-,TRBJ2-1,CASSSGLPNNEQFF,TGTGCCAGCAGTTCGGGACTTCCTAACAATGAGCAGTTCTTC
TRBD1,TRBV5-1,-,TRBJ2-6,CASSPGQSSGANVLTF,TGCGCCAGCAGCCCGGGACAGTCCTCTGGGGCCAACGTCCTGACTTTC
-,TRBV6-5,-,TRBJ2-5,CASSLQGLETQYF,TGTGCCAGCAGTCTTCAGGGGTTAGAGACCCAGTACTTC
-,TRBV3-1/TRBV3-2,-,TRBJ2-7,CASSQVGGLYEQYF,TGTGCCAGCAGCCAAGTCGGGGGGCTCTACGAGCAGTACTTC
-,TRBV7-4,-,TRBJ1-5,CASSLVQGVYSNQPQHF,TGTGCCAGCAGCTTAGTGCAAGGGGTTTATAGCAATCAGCCCCAGCATTTT
TRBD2,TRBV7-9,-,TRBJ2-7,CASTELAGGPKYEQYF,TGTGCCAGCACCGAACTAGCGGGAGGGCCCAAGTACGAGCAGTACTTC
TRBD2,TRBV5-6,-,TRBJ2-1,CASNLGGGAFEQFF,TGTGCCAGCAACTTGGGCGGGGGGGCATTTGAGCAGTTCTTC
TRBD2,TRBV7-9,-,TRBJ2-1,CASSVVAGSGNEQFF,TGTGCCAGCAGCGTGGTAGCGGGATCGGGCAATGAGCAGTTCTTC
-,TRBV7-9,-,TRBJ2-1,CASSPTGNEQFF,TGTGCCAGCAGCCCGACAGGAAATGAGCAGTTCTTC
-,TRBV2,-,TRBJ2-7,CASREYGSSYEQYF,TGTGCCAGCAGAGAGTATGGGAGCTCCTACGAGCAGTACTTC
TRBD1,TRBV6-1,few,TRBJ1-2,CASREGRPGQGYYGYTF,TGTGCCAGCAGAGAAGGGAGACCGGGACAGGGGTACTATGGCTACACCTTC
-,TRBV2,-,TRBJ2-7,CASSGRYLASHYEQYF,TGTGCCAGCAGTGGACGTTACCTAGCGTCCCACTACGAGCAGTACTTC
-,TRBV11-2,few,TRBJ2-7,CASSLPRTAYSYEQYF,TGTGCCAGCAGCTTACCGAGGACAGCCTACTCCTACGAGCAGTACTTC